The 22 T cell receptor beta chains listed next were all sequenced from one sample in a study of spatial heterogeneity in lung cancer. Time point here: sample taken at primary tumor resection. The input material, whole RNA from tumor, nontumor lung or frozen PBMC, was sequenced unsorted. From the 5' RACE reads, TCRdb called clonotypes with MiXCR, one entry per CDR3 protein. The sample consists of about 23,000 distinct CDR3 sequences, 2.5% to 4% of them appearing once. This specimen consisted of PBMCs, obtained at surgery. Receptors originate from a female donor with early-stage non-small cell lung cancer.

This clonotype has at least ten counts. This sequence joins TRBV15 and TRBJ2-7, with 14 bases identical to TRBD2. CDR3 length equals 17 residues. Germline V gives CDR1 LNHNV, CDR2 YYDKDF (reference sequence). V dropped 0 bases and J dropped 4; count of bases not matched to a gene: 5. The CDR3 loop is CATSRDLTSGRAYEQYF. CDR3 DNA: TGTGCCACCAGCAGAGATCTGACTAGCGGGAGGGCTTACGAGCAGTACTTC.

Judged by abundance, this clonotype is medium-sized. The chain combines TRBV7-9 with TRBJ2-1, with 9 nucleotides matching TRBD1. Germline loops: CDR1 SEHNR, CDR2 FQNEAQ (reference sequence). Unmatched junction bases numbered 10, after V lost 8 bases and J lost 5 bases. This CDR3 is 15 amino acids long. In nucleotides, the CDR3 is TGTGCCAGCTTCCTACGGGACAGGGTTGACAATGAGCAGTTCTTC. Encoded protein: CASFLRDRVDNEQFF. The variable domain in full, with the rest retrieved from reference TRBV7-9 and TRBJ2-1, is DTGVSQNPRHKITKRGQNVTFRCDPISEHNRLYWYRQTLGQGPEFLTYFQNEAQLEKSRLLSDRFSAERPKGSFSTLEIQRTEQGDSAMYLCASFLRDRVDNEQFFGPGTRLTVL.

This clonotype was recorded many times. V is TRBV28 and J is TRBJ2-2; perhaps TRBD2 as D (5 bases). Between the trimmed V and J ends, which lost 1 base and 5 bases, there was a span of 14 bases. Per germline, CDR1 MDHEN and CDR2 SYDVKM. This CDR3 spans 16 amino acids. The CDR3 here is CASSLFPRGGTGELFF. CDR3 coding DNA: TGTGCCAGCAGTTTATTTCCCCGCGGAGGTACCGGGGAGCTGTTTTTT.

This clonotype was detected many times. Here the CDR3 DNA reads TGCGCCAGCAGCCATTTGTGGGGGGCCGGAAACACTGAAGCTTTCTTT. This sequence encodes CASSHLWGAGNTEAFF. V and J are TRBV4-1 and TRBJ1-1, with D possibly TRBD1 on 6 matching bases. The V and J ends lost 3 bases and 2 bases respectively, with 16 bases between them. This CDR3 has 16 amino acids. The germline CDR1 and CDR2 sequences are MGHRA and YSYEKL.

This clonotype was observed many times. The chain has TRBV20-1 and TRBJ1-3; the match to TRBD1 covers 7 bases. After removal of 6 bases from V and 2 bases from J, the junction contained 13 bases not matched to a gene. This CDR3 comprises 16 residues. CDR1 is DFQATT, CDR2 SNEGSKA, per germline (reference sequence). Here the CDR3 reads CSASVPDRQAGNTIYF. In DNA form, the CDR3 reads TGCAGTGCGAGCGTCCCGGACAGGCAGGCTGGAAACACCATATATTTT.

This clonotype has a single count. The chain recombines TRBV6-6 with TRBJ1-2; tentative D call: TRBD1 (6 bases). CDR3 length: 13 residues. Germline CDR1 and CDR2: MNHNY and SVGAGI (reference sequence). The V end was cut by 7 bases, the J end by 2 bases, with 11 bases between. The CDR3 coding sequence is TGTGCCAGCACCCAAGGGGGAAACTATGGCTACACCTTC. It codes for CASTQGGNYGYTF.

This clonotype was detected many times. The chain recombines TRBV2 with TRBJ2-5; possible D gene TRBD1, 5 bases. The CDR3 runs 12 residues. Germline loops: CDR1 SNHLY, CDR2 FYNNEI. The ends were cut back, 10 bases at V and 4 bases at J, with 13 bases in the middle. The CDR3 sequence: CAILRVLETQYF. CDR3 bases: TGTGCCATTCTCAGGGTTTTAGAGACCCAGTACTTC.

This clonotype was observed many times. Here the CDR3 DNA reads TGCGCCAGCAGTGCGGACACAAGTCAAGAGACCCAGTACTTC. This codes for CASSADTSQETQYF. This sequence joins TRBV10-2 and TRBJ2-5, with D possibly TRBD1 on 5 matching bases. CDR1 and CDR2 (germline): WSHSY, SAAADI. This CDR3 spans 14 amino acids. V gave up 4 bases and J gave up 2 bases, with 11 bases separating them.

The rearrangement links TRBV4-3 to TRBJ2-7, with 12 bases fitting TRBD1. Germline trimming cut 4 bases from V and 5 bases from J; bases unmatched to any gene: 6. The CDR3 runs 15 residues. Germline values: CDR1 LGHNA, CDR2 YSLEER. CDR3 coding DNA: TGCGCCAGCAGCCCCCGGGGACAGGGGGCCGACGAGCAGTACTTC. It encodes CASSPRGQGADEQYF.

This rearrangement joins TRBV6-2 or TRBV6-3 to TRBJ2-7; 9 bases line up with TRBD2. V was pared by 3 bases and J by 3 bases, with 0 bases of the junction left unmatched. Germline values: CDR1 MNHEY, CDR2 SVGEGT. The CDR3 runs to 13 residues. DNA of the CDR3: TGTGCCAGCAGTTATAGCGGGAGCTACGAGCAGTACTTC. It codes for CASSYSGSYEQYF.

This clonotype was counted many times. The CDR3 reads CASSEWAGFQETQYF. Written as DNA, the CDR3 is TGTGCCAGCAGTGAATGGGCCGGGTTCCAAGAGACCCAGTACTTC. The chain couples TRBV25-1 to TRBJ2-5; D ambiguous. The CDR3 is made up of 15 amino acids. Between the trimmed V and J ends, which lost 1 base and 1 base, there was a span of 10 bases. The germline V gene encodes CDR1 MGHDK and CDR2 SYGVNS.

The V call is TRBV24-1, the J call TRBJ2-7; 11 bases fit TRBD1. Germline V CDR1 and CDR2: KGHDR, SFDVKD. The V segment lost 4 bases and the J segment 4 bases; nucleotides outside the gene matches: 5. This CDR3 spans 15 amino acids. The CDR3 sequence: CATSDPDRGPYEQYF. CDR3 bases: TGTGCCACCAGTGACCCGGACAGGGGGCCGTACGAGCAGTACTTC.

The J gene is TRBJ2-7, the V gene TRBV7-7; tentatively, D is TRBD1 (5 bases). Trimming removed 5 bases at V and 0 bases at J, with 11 bases between. The CDR3 is 14 residues long. In germline, CDR1 is SSHAT, CDR2 FNYEAQ (reference sequence). CDR3 region: CASSATRDSYEQYF. The CDR3 DNA reads TGTGCCAGCAGCGCAACCAGGGACTCCTACGAGCAGTACTTC.

Ten or more counts support this clonotype. This sequence joins TRBV3-1 and TRBJ2-7; the D gene could be TRBD1 or TRBD2 (5 bases each). Germline V lookup: CDR1 LGHDT, CDR2 YNNKEL (reference sequence). Trimming cost V 0 bases and J 7 bases, with 16 bases left between them. The CDR3 is 15 residues long. CDR3 amino acids: CASSQEPGPTGEQYF. CDR3 DNA: TGTGCCAGCAGCCAAGAACCGGGGCCCACCGGTGAGCAGTACTTC.

This clonotype showed up just a few times. The chain couples TRBV5-1 to TRBJ2-3; possible D gene TRBD2, 6 bases. Trimming stripped 1 base from V and 0 bases from J, with 9 bases between. The CDR3 has 15 amino acids. The germline V gene encodes CDR1 SGHRS and CDR2 YFSETQ. CDR3 coding DNA: TGCGCCAGCAGCTTGCCAGGACTAAGCACAGATACGCAGTATTTT. It codes for CASSLPGLSTDTQYF. Full variable domain (remainder filled in from reference TRBV5-1 and TRBJ2-3): KAGVTQTPRYLIKTRGQQVTLSCSPISGHRSVSWYQQTPGQGLQFLFEYFSETQRNKGNFPGRFSGRQFSNSRSEMNVSTLELGDSALYLCASSLPGLSTDTQYFGPGTRLTVL.

This clonotype was found many times. V gene TRBV14 combines with J gene TRBJ2-5; TRBD2 aligns across 10 bases. V trimming: 0 bases; J trimming: 5 bases; junction bases outside the gene matches: 9. The germline V gene encodes CDR1 SGHDN and CDR2 FVKESK. CDR3 size: 17 residues. The CDR3 spells CASSQDRELAGFETQYF. CDR3 DNA: TGTGCCAGCAGCCAAGATCGGGAACTAGCGGGATTTGAGACCCAGTACTTC.

This clonotype was observed many times. This chain connects TRBV28 to TRBJ1-6; 8 bases map to TRBD1. Germline V CDR1 and CDR2: MDHEN, SYDVKM. V lost 5 bases, J lost 0 bases, and 6 bases stayed unmatched. The length of the CDR3 is 17 residues. The CDR3 loop is CASSGQGGYSYNSPLHF. In DNA form, the CDR3 reads TGTGCCAGCAGTGGACAGGGAGGCTACTCCTATAATTCACCCCTCCACTTT.

This clonotype was observed many times. The chain is built from TRBV5-1 and TRBJ1-3; 9 bases fit TRBD1. V shed 6 bases, J shed 4 bases, and the junction held 8 bases outside the gene matches. Per the germline V gene, CDR1 is SGHRS and CDR2 is YFSETQ. The CDR3 is 15 amino acids. Written as DNA, the CDR3 is TGCGCCAGCAAGCCTGGGACAGGGTCAGGAAACACCATATATTTT. Translation: CASKPGTGSGNTIYF.

This clonotype was seen a few times. This chain uses TRBV5-1 with TRBJ2-7; 7 bases align to TRBD2. The ends lost 4 bases at V and 4 bases at J; junction bases unmatched: 14. There are 16 residues in the CDR3. Germline-derived CDR1 and CDR2 are SGHRS and YFSETQ. The CDR3 protein is CASSVNPGGSGYEQYF. As DNA, the CDR3 is TGCGCCAGCAGCGTTAACCCGGGCGGGAGCGGGTACGAGCAGTACTTC.

This clonotype was seen many times. CDR3 DNA: TGTGCCAGTTTTCCAGCCGGGACCTCGGAGACCCAGTACTTC. Translating gives CASFPAGTSETQYF. The J gene is TRBJ2-5, the V gene TRBV6-5; D tentatively reads TRBD1 or TRBD2 (5 bases each). The CDR3 has 14 residues. Germline CDR1 MNHEY, CDR2 SVGAGI. V gave up 9 bases and J gave up 5 bases, with 19 bases separating them.

This clonotype has ten or more counts. The gene calls are TRBV24-1 and TRBJ2-3, with TRBD2 identical over 13 bases. CDR1 and CDR2 from the germline V gene are KGHDR and SFDVKD. This CDR3 region has 17 residues. With V trimmed by 4 bases and J by 2 bases, 5 bases remained unmatched. The CDR3: CATSDPGLAGLTDTQYF. The CDR3 DNA sequence: TGTGCCACCAGTGACCCGGGACTAGCGGGGCTCACAGATACGCAGTATTTT.

The chain recombines TRBV20-1 with TRBJ2-2; D is ambiguous. The CDR3 is 13 residues long. Deletions cut 3 bases from V and 9 bases from J, with 14 bases between. CDR1 is DFQATT and CDR2 is SNEGSKA in the germline V gene (reference sequence). The chain's CDR3 is CSASSYFARELFF. DNA for the CDR3: TGCAGTGCTAGTTCGTATTTTGCCAGGGAGCTGTTTTTT.